The 10 T cell receptor beta chains below were found in one sample sequenced in a study of CD8+CD57+ T cells in acquired aplastic anemia. All patients picked for sequencing had shown, by flow cytometry, an expansion of CD8+CD57+ cells. The template used for profiling TCR beta VDJ and CDR3 was genomic DNA. MiXCR, run by TCRdb on the reads, gives a single entry per CDR3 protein. This sample has some 180,000 distinct CDR3 sequences, with roughly 60% found just once. Sequenced material: sorted CD4+, CD8+, or CD8+CD57+ T cells (not recorded which) from PBMCs. The receptors stem from a human donor with aplastic anemia.

The chain links TRBV12-3 or TRBV12-4 to TRBJ1-1; TRBD1 is a possible D gene (5 bases). The CDR3 is 15 residues long. Trimming cost V 1 base and J 5 bases, with 14 bases left between them. As DNA, the CDR3 is TGTGCCAGCAGTTTAGGGGCAGGGAGGGATACTGAAGCTTTCTTT. Amino acid sequence: CASSLGAGRDTEAFF.

This clonotype was found once. V usage is TRBV19 and J usage is TRBJ2-1; TRBD2 agrees at 9 bases. CDR3 size: 15 residues. The germline CDR1 and CDR2 sequences are LNHDA and SQIVND (reference sequence). Trimming at V came to 9 bases and at J to 7 bases, leaving 13 bases not matched to a gene. CDR3 DNA sequence: TGTGCCAGCAGCTTACCCCGGACTAGCGAAAATGAGCAGTTCTTC. Amino acid sequence: CASSLPRTSENEQFF.

This chain uses TRBV7-2 with TRBJ1-6; a weak D match, TRBD1 (6 bases). There are 14 residues in the CDR3. V was trimmed by 5 bases and J by 9 bases, leaving 14 bases between them. CDR1 is SGHTA, CDR2 FQGNSA, per germline. The CDR3 reads CASSTEGETSPLHF. DNA for the CDR3: TGTGCCAGCAGCACCGAGGGGGAAACTTCACCCCTCCACTTT.

The chain links TRBV25-1 to TRBJ2-3; no clear D gene. The germline V and J ends were trimmed by 3 bases and 4 bases, with 17 bases remaining between them. CDR3 length: 16 amino acids. Germline CDR1 and CDR2: MGHDK and SYGVNS. The CDR3 nucleotides are TGTGCCAGCAGTGACGGGCAGGTGGGCCCCTCAGATACGCAGTATTTT. Amino acid sequence: CASSDGQVGPSDTQYF.

The chain is built from TRBV29-1 and TRBJ1-1; perhaps TRBD1 as D (5 bases). In germline, CDR1 is SQVTM, CDR2 ANQGSEA. The V end lost 7 bases, the J end lost 0 bases, and 12 bases lay between the germline ends. The CDR3 is 13 amino acids. CDR3 nucleotide sequence: TGCAGCGCCCCACGGGGCCTGAACACTGAAGCTTTCTTT. Translation: CSAPRGLNTEAFF.

The chain has TRBV15 and TRBJ1-4; unclear D gene. The CDR3 runs to 12 residues. Germline CDR1 reads LNHNV; CDR2 reads YYDKDF (reference sequence). The V end lost 0 bases, the J end lost 7 bases, and 3 bases lay between the germline ends. The DNA of the CDR3 is TGTGCCACCAGCAGAGAGGTTGAAAAACTGTTTTTT. Residues: CATSREVEKLFF.

This clonotype was seen a few times. V is TRBV4-2 and J is TRBJ2-3; unclear D gene. Trimming cost V 4 bases and J 0 bases, with 11 bases left between them. CDR1 is LGHNA and CDR2 is YNFKEQ in the germline V gene. This CDR3 has 15 residues. CDR3 DNA: TGTGCCAGCAGCCCTTCGACTGGTAGCACAGATACGCAGTATTTT. Its translation is CASSPSTGSTDTQYF.

The CDR3 is CASSANPRGDTEAFF. For the CDR3, the DNA is TGTGCCAGCAGCGCCAACCCCAGGGGAGACACTGAAGCTTTCTTT. The V call is TRBV11-3, the J call TRBJ1-1, with a possible D match to TRBD1 (6 bases). Trimming cost V 5 bases and J 3 bases, with 16 bases left between them. Germline V lookup: CDR1 SGHNT, CDR2 YENEEA. The CDR3 totals 15 residues.

This chain links TRBV15 with TRBJ2-1; 13 bases are a match to TRBD2. Germline V gene data show CDR1 as LNHNV and CDR2 as YYDKDF (reference sequence). This CDR3 has 16 amino acids. Unmatched junction bases numbered 3, after V lost 2 bases and J lost 5 bases. The DNA for the CDR3 is TGTGCCACCAGCAGAACCGGACTAGCGGGGGACAATGAGCAGTTCTTC. Translated: CATSRTGLAGDNEQFF.

The J gene is TRBJ1-1, the V gene TRBV7-9; 7 bases map to TRBD1. V was clipped by 2 bases and J by 1 base; unmatched bases: 10. The germline V gene has CDR1 SEHNR and CDR2 FQNEAQ (reference sequence). CDR3 length: 17 residues. The CDR3, as DNA: TGTGCCAGCAGCTTATTGATTTCCGGGACAGCGAACACTGAAGCTTTCTTT. This sequence encodes CASSLLISGTANTEAFF.